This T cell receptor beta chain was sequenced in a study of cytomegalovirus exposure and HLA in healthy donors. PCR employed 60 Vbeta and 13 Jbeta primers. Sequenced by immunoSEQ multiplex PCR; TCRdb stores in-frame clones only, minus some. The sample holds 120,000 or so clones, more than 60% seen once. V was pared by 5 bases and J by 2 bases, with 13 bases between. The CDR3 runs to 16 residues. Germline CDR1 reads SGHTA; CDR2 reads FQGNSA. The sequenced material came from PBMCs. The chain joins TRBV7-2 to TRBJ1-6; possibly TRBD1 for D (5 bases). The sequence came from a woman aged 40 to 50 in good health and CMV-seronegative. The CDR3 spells CASSPRSGTYNSPLHF. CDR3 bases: TGTGCCAGCAGCCCTAGGTCAGGGACCTATAATTCACCCCTCCACTTT.